These T cell receptor beta chains were read from a single sample in a study of a mutant IDH1 vaccine in newly diagnosed glioma. No antigen is known for these receptors. Data came from immunoSEQ multiplex PCR; TCRdb stores just in-frame clones and leaves some out. The table shows tens of thousands of clones, with 65% occurring only once. Sequenced material: peripheral blood mononuclear cells (PBMCs), taken from a glioma patient whose treatment included an IDH1 peptide vaccine. All receptors come from a man aged 40-50 years with glioma. Some clones in this sample may be carry-over from other donors' samples. CDR3s include the opening cysteine and the closing phenylalanine or tryptophan. A D gene is named only where the DNA matches it firmly. Size is stated for part of the rows, as once, few or many counts, or as a class when the clone is expanded.

>.|TRBV7-9|many|TRBJ1-6
CASSQSSTSPLHF
TGTGCCAGCAGCCAAAGTAGCACTTCACCCCTCCACTTT
>.|TRBV13|.|TRBJ1-5
CASSLRTGYSNQPQHF
TGTGCCAGCAGCTTACGGACGGGATATAGCAATCAGCCCCAGCATTTT
>.|TRBV14|.|TRBJ1-1
CASSRGRAPYEAFF
TGTGCCAGCAGTAGGGGCAGGGCCCCCTATGAAGCTTTCTTT
>TRBD1|TRBV7-9|.|TRBJ1-5
CASSLSTGGVGQPQHF
TGTGCCAGCAGCTTATCGACAGGGGGTGTCGGTCAGCCCCAGCATTTT
>TRBD1|TRBV4-2|few|TRBJ2-7
CASSQLRQGSSDEQYF
TGTGCCAGCAGCCAACTTCGACAGGGCAGCTCCGACGAGCAGTACTTC
>.|TRBV6-1|.|TRBJ1-6
CASSEVGSSYNSPLHF
TGTGCCAGCAGTGAAGTCGGAAGCTCCTATAATTCACCCCTCCACTTT
>TRBD1|TRBV2|few|TRBJ1-2
CASSEGTGVEGYTF
TGTGCCAGCAGTGAAGGGACAGGGGTAGAGGGCTACACCTTC
>.|TRBV18|.|TRBJ2-7
CASSPSRWQGIAYEQYF
TGTGCCAGCTCACCCTCTCGATGGCAGGGGATAGCCTACGAGCAGTACTTC
>.|TRBV19|.|TRBJ2-7
CASSGGQGNSYEQYF
TGTGCCAGTAGCGGGGGGCAGGGGAACTCCTACGAGCAGTACTTC
>TRBD1|TRBV6-5|.|TRBJ1-6
CASSYSAQGGGSPLHF
TGTGCCAGCAGTTACTCCGCACAGGGGGGAGGGTCACCCCTCCACTTT
>.|TRBV4-2|.|TRBJ1-1
CASSQALSSTEAFF
TGTGCCAGCAGCCAAGCCCTCAGTTCGACTGAAGCTTTCTTT
>.|TRBV5-4|.|TRBJ1-4
CASSFSGTEKLFF
TGTGCCAGCAGCTTCTCGGGAACTGAAAAACTGTTTTTT
>.|TRBV7-2|.|TRBJ1-6
CASSPAPGGNSPLHF
TGTGCCAGCAGCCCCGCTCCGGGGGGGAATTCACCCCTCCACTTT
>TRBD1|TRBV2|.|TRBJ1-4
CASSRQGDSEKLFF
TGTGCCAGCAGTCGACAGGGGGACTCTGAAAAACTGTTTTTT
>.|TRBV7-9|.|TRBJ2-3
CASSSSRDTSTDTQYF
TGTGCCAGCAGCTCAAGTAGGGACACTAGCACAGATACGCAGTATTTT
>.|TRBV5-4|.|TRBJ2-5
CASSPPPASGVETQYF
TGTGCCAGCAGCCCACCCCCGGCCTCGGGGGTGGAGACCCAGTACTTC
>.|TRBV6-6|.|TRBJ2-5
CATKSGWGYQETQYF
TGTGCCACGAAATCGGGGTGGGGGTACCAAGAGACCCAGTACTTC
>.|TRBV19|.|TRBJ1-5
CASSIMGVSNQPQHF
TGTGCCAGTAGTATAATGGGGGTCAGCAATCAGCCCCAGCATTTT
>.|TRBV4-2|.|TRBJ2-1
CASSQDVGRLFF
TGTGCCAGCAGCCAAGACGTGGGGCGTTTGTTCTTC
>.|TRBV30|few|TRBJ1-6
CAWSVDSNNSPLHF
TGTGCCTGGAGTGTGGACAGCAATAATTCACCCCTCCACTTT
>.|TRBV9|.|TRBJ1-5
CASSVDGSQPQHF
TGTGCCAGCAGCGTAGATGGGAGTCAGCCCCAGCATTTT
>.|TRBV4-1|.|TRBJ1-6
CASSQHTEGNSPLHF
TGCGCCAGCAGCCAACATACAGAGGGGAATTCACCCCTCCACTTT
>.|TRBV10-3|.|TRBJ1-3
CAIREAVSGNTIYF
TGTGCCATCAGGGAGGCCGTCTCTGGAAACACCATATATTTT
>TRBD2|TRBV19|.|TRBJ2-3
CASSIGLAGGPRTDTQYF
TGTGCCAGTAGTATTGGACTAGCGGGGGGTCCCCGCACAGATACGCAGTATTTT
>.|TRBV9|.|TRBJ1-4
CASSEGGGKREKLFF
TGTGCCAGCAGCGAGGGTGGGGGGAAGAGGGAAAAACTGTTTTTT